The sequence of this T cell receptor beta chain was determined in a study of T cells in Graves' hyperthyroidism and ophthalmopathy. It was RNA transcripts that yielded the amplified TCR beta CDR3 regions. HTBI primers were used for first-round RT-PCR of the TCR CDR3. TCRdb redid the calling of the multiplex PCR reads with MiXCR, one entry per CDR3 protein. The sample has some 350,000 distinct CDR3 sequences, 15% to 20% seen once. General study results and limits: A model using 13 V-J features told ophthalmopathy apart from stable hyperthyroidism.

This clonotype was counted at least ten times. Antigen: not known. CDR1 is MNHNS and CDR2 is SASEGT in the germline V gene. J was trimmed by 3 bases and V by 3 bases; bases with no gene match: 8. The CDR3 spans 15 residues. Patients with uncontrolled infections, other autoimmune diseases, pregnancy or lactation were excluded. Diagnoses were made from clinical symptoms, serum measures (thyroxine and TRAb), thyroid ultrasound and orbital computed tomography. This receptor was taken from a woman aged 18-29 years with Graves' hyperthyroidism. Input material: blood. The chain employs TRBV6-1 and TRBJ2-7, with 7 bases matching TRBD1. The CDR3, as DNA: TGTGCCAGCAGTGATCGACAGGGACCTTACTACGAGCAGTACTTC. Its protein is CASSDRQGPYYEQYF.